This is a list of T cell receptor beta chains from one sample in a study of blood T cell repertoires in COVID-19. Some clones are missing from TCRdb's copy, which holds only in-frame ones; the method was immunoSEQ multiplex PCR. The sample has roughly 400,000 clones, about 90% seen once. The sample taken for sequencing was peripheral blood. Source of these receptors: an older woman with COVID-19, enrolled during active disease. The CDR3 runs from the conserved cysteine through the conserved F or W. The order of the fields is J gene, D gene, V gene, clone size, CDR3 length, CDR3 protein, CDR3 DNA. D genes are given only for firm matches. Not every row has a clone size; where given, it reads once, few, many or a size class.

TRBJ1-1 . TRBV6-5 . 13 CASRPSLNTEAFF TGTGCCAGCAGGCCAAGCCTGAACACTGAAGCTTTCTTT
TRBJ2-5 TRBD2 TRBV7-2 . 14 CASSLGLLPETQYF TGTGCCAGCAGCTTGGGACTATTACCAGAGACCCAGTACTTC
TRBJ1-4 TRBD1 TRBV24-1 many 15 CATSEGQGANEKLFF TGTGCCACCAGTGAGGGACAGGGAGCTAATGAAAAACTGTTTTTT
TRBJ1-2 . TRBV6-5 . 12 CASTSRGDGYTF TGTGCCAGCACCTCTCGCGGCGATGGCTACACCTTC
TRBJ1-5 . TRBV19 . 12 CASTGRNQPQHF TGTGCCAGTACTGGGAGGAATCAGCCCCAGCATTTT
TRBJ1-6 TRBD1 TRBV7-2 . 17 CASSVSTGQFYNSPLHF TGTGCCAGCAGCGTCTCCACGGGACAGTTCTATAATTCACCCCTCCACTTT
TRBJ1-1 . TRBV2 . 14 CASSRDRRYTEAFF TGTGCCAGCAGTCGAGACAGAAGATACACTGAAGCTTTCTTT
TRBJ1-2 TRBD1 TRBV19 . 14 CASSMAAGGSGYTF TGTGCCAGTAGTATGGCGGCAGGGGGATCTGGCTACACCTTC
TRBJ1-2 . TRBV29-1 once 12 CSVEEGSGGYTF TGCAGCGTTGAAGAGGGCAGCGGCGGCTACACCTTC
TRBJ2-5 TRBD1 TRBV6-5 . 13 CASTGQTQETQYF TGTGCCAGCACGGGACAGACCCAAGAGACCCAGTACTTC
TRBJ2-2 TRBD2 TRBV7-2 . 16 CASSPTSGGATGELFF TGTGCCAGCAGCCCAACTAGCGGGGGGGCCACCGGGGAGCTGTTTTTT
TRBJ2-3 . TRBV19 . 12 CASSPRSGTQYF TGTGCCAGTAGTCCCCGGTCGGGTACGCAGTATTTT
TRBJ2-4 TRBD2 TRBV5-1 . 14 CASSSGTSENIQYF TGCGCCAGCAGCTCCGGGACTAGTGAAAACATTCAGTACTTC